This is a list of T cell receptor beta chains from one sample in a study of shared clonotypes between healthy human individuals. Method: immunoSEQ multiplex PCR; TCRdb's copy keeps in-frame clones and lacks some. The sample has about 1 million clones; more than 75% are singletons. The sequencing sample was made of memory CD4+ T cells from PBMCs. These TCRs come from a man aged 18 to 35 in good health. Some clones in this sample may be carry-over from other donors' samples. Both conserved end residues are part of each CDR3. A D gene is named only where the DNA matches it firmly. Rows may omit the clone size; those that give it use once, few, many or a size class.

clone_size: few; j_call: TRBJ1-1; d_call: .; v_call: TRBV7-8; cdr3_nt: TGTGCCAGCACCTTGGGACAATTGAACACTGAAGCTTTCTTT; cdr3_aa: CASTLGQLNTEAFF
clone_size: .; j_call: TRBJ1-5; d_call: TRBD1; v_call: TRBV6-1; cdr3_nt: TGTGCCAGCAGTTTGACAGGGGGGAATCAGCCCCAGCATTTT; cdr3_aa: CASSLTGGNQPQHF
clone_size: .; j_call: TRBJ1-1; d_call: .; v_call: TRBV11-1; cdr3_nt: TGTGCCAGCAGCTTAAATTCCGGGGACCTCTCTGAAGCTTTCTTT; cdr3_aa: CASSLNSGDLSEAFF
clone_size: .; j_call: TRBJ2-2; d_call: .; v_call: TRBV5-5; cdr3_nt: TGTGCCAGCAGCTCTAGGGACACCGGGGAGCTGTTTTTT; cdr3_aa: CASSSRDTGELFF
clone_size: .; j_call: TRBJ2-3; d_call: TRBD2; v_call: TRBV18; cdr3_nt: TGTGCCAGCTCACGGCTAACTAGCGGAAGCACAGATACGCAGTATTTT; cdr3_aa: CASSRLTSGSTDTQYF
clone_size: .; j_call: TRBJ2-1; d_call: .; v_call: TRBV5-1; cdr3_nt: TGCGCCAGCGGCGACGGGTCCCTATACAATGAGCAGTTCTTC; cdr3_aa: CASGDGSLYNEQFF
clone_size: .; j_call: TRBJ2-1; d_call: .; v_call: TRBV25-1; cdr3_nt: TGTGCCAGCAGGCCCGGCGGCTCCTACAATGAGCAGTTCTTC; cdr3_aa: CASRPGGSYNEQFF
clone_size: .; j_call: TRBJ1-1; d_call: TRBD1; v_call: TRBV11-2; cdr3_nt: TGTGCCAGCAGCTTTCCAAGACAGGGGGCGAACACTGAAGCTTTCTTT; cdr3_aa: CASSFPRQGANTEAFF
clone_size: few; j_call: TRBJ2-5; d_call: .; v_call: TRBV29-1; cdr3_nt: TGCAGCGTTGTTGGCTTGGCGGAGACCCAGTACTTC; cdr3_aa: CSVVGLAETQYF
clone_size: .; j_call: TRBJ2-3; d_call: TRBD2; v_call: TRBV4-1; cdr3_nt: TGCGCCAGCAGCCAAGACGGGAGGGGGACAGATACGCAGTATTTT; cdr3_aa: CASSQDGRGTDTQYF
clone_size: once; j_call: TRBJ1-5; d_call: .; v_call: TRBV14; cdr3_nt: TGTGCCAGCAGCCAAGGGGCAGGGCCGCGGGGGAAGCGCAATCAGCCCCAGCATTTT; cdr3_aa: CASSQGAGPRGKRNQPQHF
clone_size: .; j_call: TRBJ2-7; d_call: .; v_call: TRBV7-3; cdr3_nt: TGTGCCAGCAGGGACAACGGGGAGCAGTACTTC; cdr3_aa: CASRDNGEQYF
clone_size: .; j_call: TRBJ2-7; d_call: .; v_call: TRBV27; cdr3_nt: TGTGCCAGCAGTTTAGTCTTCGTGGGGGAGCAGTACTTC; cdr3_aa: CASSLVFVGEQYF
clone_size: .; j_call: TRBJ2-7; d_call: TRBD2; v_call: TRBV28; cdr3_nt: TGTGCCAGCAGAATCAGGGGCGGGGGGACGACCTACGAGCAGTACTTC; cdr3_aa: CASRIRGGGTTYEQYF
clone_size: .; j_call: TRBJ2-1; d_call: TRBD2; v_call: TRBV6-5; cdr3_nt: TGTGCCAGCAGCCGACACGGGACTAACTACAATGAGCAGTTCTTC; cdr3_aa: CASSRHGTNYNEQFF
clone_size: .; j_call: TRBJ2-7; d_call: TRBD2; v_call: TRBV28; cdr3_nt: TGTGCCAGCAGTTCCCGTCGGACTAGCGGTAGCTCCTACGAGCAGTACTTC; cdr3_aa: CASSSRRTSGSSYEQYF
clone_size: .; j_call: TRBJ2-2; d_call: TRBD2; v_call: TRBV5-6; cdr3_nt: TGTGCCAGCAGCCGCCCGGAACTAGCGGGAGATTTCAACGGGGAGCTGTTTTTT; cdr3_aa: CASSRPELAGDFNGELFF